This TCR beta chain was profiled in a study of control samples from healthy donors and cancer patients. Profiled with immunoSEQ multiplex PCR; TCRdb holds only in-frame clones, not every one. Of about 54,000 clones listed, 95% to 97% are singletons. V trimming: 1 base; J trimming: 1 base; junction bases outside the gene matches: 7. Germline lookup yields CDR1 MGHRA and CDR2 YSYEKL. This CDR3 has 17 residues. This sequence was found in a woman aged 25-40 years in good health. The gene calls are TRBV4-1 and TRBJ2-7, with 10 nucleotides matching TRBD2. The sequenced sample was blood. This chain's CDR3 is CASSQVVSSGSSYEQYF. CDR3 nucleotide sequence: TGCGCCAGCAGCCAAGTAGTCTCTAGCGGGAGTTCCTACGAGCAGTACTTC.